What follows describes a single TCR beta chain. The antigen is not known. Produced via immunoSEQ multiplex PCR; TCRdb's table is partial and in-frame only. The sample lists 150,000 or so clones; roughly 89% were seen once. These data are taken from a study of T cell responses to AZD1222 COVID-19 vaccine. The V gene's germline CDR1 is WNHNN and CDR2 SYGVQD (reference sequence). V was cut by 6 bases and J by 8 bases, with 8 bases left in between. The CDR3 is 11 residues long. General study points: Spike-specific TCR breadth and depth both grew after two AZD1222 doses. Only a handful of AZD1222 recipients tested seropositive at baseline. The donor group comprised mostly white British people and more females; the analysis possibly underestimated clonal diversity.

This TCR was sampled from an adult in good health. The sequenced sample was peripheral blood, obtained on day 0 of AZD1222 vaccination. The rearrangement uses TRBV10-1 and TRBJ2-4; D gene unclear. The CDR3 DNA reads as TGCGCCAGCAGGACTCCAGACATTCAGTACTTC. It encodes CASRTPDIQYF.